This T cell receptor (beta chain) stems from a study of cytomegalovirus exposure and HLA in healthy donors (dated by TCRdb to between 2016 and 2019). Broadly, across the study: An earlier analysis of several hundred of the donors reported 250 to 300 Gb of sequence data and 117 million unique TCR beta sequences from around 200 million T cells. Of the 350 to 450 genotyped donors, 75% to 85% were placed in the genetic ancestry cluster associated with self-reported Caucasian donors. The study was designed to test whether signatures of past pathogen exposure could be identified by cataloging public T cell receptors. The number of typed donors differed by locus: about 629-640 for A, B, C, DRB1 and DQB1; approximately 520 for DQA1; 600 to 610 for DPA1; and about 470 for DPB1. Using immunosequencing, the study profiled T cell repertoires from 640 or so subjects and related those repertoires to cytomegalovirus serostatus. To predict cytomegalovirus infection status, the study brought together high-throughput TCR immunosequencing, statistical association of individual TCRs with disease status, and machine learning. Genome-wide SNP genotypes for about 60% of the roughly 700 donors were used in a later genetic analysis, which treated that subset as a discovery cohort. Among roughly 400 genotyped donors of the cohort, an average of 235,054 unique TCR beta nucleotide sequences were sequenced per donor, roughly a sixth of them non-productive. In an earlier analysis of 500 to 650 of the donors, high-throughput TCR beta sequencing was used to judge whether each TCR beta V gene segment behaved as functional or pseudogenic. In the later analysis, no new phenotypic data were used to find candidate immune exposures; instead, reliance was placed on TCR beta sequences and their occurrence across donors. Class I and class II HLA loci were covered by the typing at four-digit resolution. Donor age, sex, ethnicity and CMV serostatus were compiled together with the repertoire data. Roughly 5 DR-DQ haplotypes were handled as single units for association and clustering, since linkage in the cohort was strong. An early release covering 500 to 750 HLA-typed donors comprised approximately 300 gigabases of sequencing data and some 79 million unique TCR sequences. All discovery cohort repertoires had been generated using a single sequencing platform. A later analysis re-analyzed previously published TCR beta repertoires from 650 to 800 donors and added high-resolution HLA genotyping to study TCR occurrence patterns. Along with the approximately 620-subject first cohort, a separate validation cohort of over a hundred different subjects was used.

Notes on this clone: Its antigen has not been determined. It has no much larger one-base neighbor in the sample; base qualities were not kept.

The CDR3 has 16 amino acids, counting the end cysteine and phenylalanine. Of all the DNA, just the CDR3 is kept, 48 bases in frame from base 1. Trimming accounts for 2 bases at V and 10 bases at J, while the number of junction bases matched to no gene is 12. The germline V gene sets CDR1 to SGHTS and CDR2 to YDEGEE. The cohort comprised fewer than 750 healthy bone marrow donors. Cohort members were all nominally healthy when sampled, although unrecorded immune exposures were likely present. The donor was CMV seronegative and was included in the group of around 320 seronegative cohort members. Each donor provided a peripheral blood sample, and peripheral blood mononuclear cells were used for TCR beta sequencing. The Qiagen DNeasy Blood Extraction Kit was used to extract genomic DNA from the blood cell samples. The method was the immunoSEQ multiplex PCR assay. The multiplex PCR relied on a mix of 60 forward primers for TCR Vbeta segments and 13 reverse primers for TCR Jbeta segments. The CDR3 region of rearranged TCR beta genes was amplified from genomic DNA by a multiplex PCR assay. On the Illumina HiSeq System, the amplified TCR beta libraries were sequenced as 87-base-pair reads. On the authors' methods: In a later analysis, some 80 million unique TCR beta chains were counted across the roughly 610 repertoires, and around 10 million of these chains were shared by at least two donors. Raw reads were error-corrected and collapsed into unique sequences by a nearest-neighbor algorithm in which closely related sequences were merged to remove PCR and sequencing errors. To assign V, D and J gene segments, CDR3 sequences were aligned to IMGT reference sequences. For a sequence to be retained, at least a six-nucleotide match to both a V gene segment and a J gene segment was required. Rearrangements were called productive when the CDR3 lacked stop codons and stayed in frame with V and J; all others were non-productive. CDR3 was defined according to IMGT convention as the region running from the second conserved V-encoded cysteine to the conserved J-encoded phenylalanine. In an earlier analysis of 550 to 650 of the donors, sequences lacking an unambiguous match to a single V gene segment were excluded. In an earlier analysis of 500 to 750 of the donors, V segments were called functional above 56.7% productive rearrangements and were called segregating when the between-donor standard deviation exceeded 5%. A statistical classification framework was built to diagnose cytomegalovirus status from the catalog of TCR beta chain sequences. In a later analysis, TCR nucleotide sequences were compared against IMGT/GENE-DB human TR gene sequences so that V and J genes could be assigned. A later analysis assigned CDR3 sequences and most-parsimonious VDJ recombination scenarios with the TCRdist pipeline. In a later analysis, every TCR beta chain was defined by the combination of its CDR3 amino acid sequence and its V-gene family, and reads without a unique V-gene family were dropped. A later analysis removed over 500 highly shared, low-generation-probability nucleotide sequences to deal with suspected cross-contamination and a sequencing artifact. In a later analysis, a clonal expansion index for each public chain was calculated from normalized within-repertoire ranks of inferred template counts. In a later analysis, generation probabilities were computed with a VDJ recombination model fitted to out-of-frame rearrangements, and the resulting probabilities were checked against IGoR. A later analysis scored TCR-TCR, TCR-HLA and TCR-CMV co-occurrence with hypergeometric tests, applying a repertoire-size bias correction to TCR pairs. False discovery rates were estimated in a later analysis by permuting HLA or CMV assignments 20 times. In a later analysis, co-occurring TCRs were grouped with DBSCAN, and TCRdist sequence similarity was added when clustering was performed within HLA-allele-positive subsets. Repertoires with fewer than 30,000 or more than 120,000 public chains, plus five repertoires with anomalous nucleotide sharing, were excluded from co-occurrence clustering. Held by TCRdb, this immuneACCESS table contains in-frame sequences only and omits some clones. Under half of the omission traces to an unresolved V gene where checked; the cause of the rest is unknown. Clone size and V and J calls were adopted from that table, with D and trimming inferred from the DNA. Here the sample has 120,000 to 150,000 clones; roughly three quarters occur a single time. The biggest ten clones account for approximately 5% of the sample.

The study at large found these results: According to the authors, the approach could potentially be generalized to other disease states and immunological phenotypes. A later analysis found that most CMV-associated TCR beta chains appeared HLA-restricted, with HLA associations seemingly driven largely by CMV exposure. Because counts were too low, 15 to 20 rarely observed V segments, including chromosome 9 orphons, were excluded from the earlier analysis of around 590 of the donors. The 87-base-pair reads could not distinguish some IMGT-functional V segments, including TRBV6-2 and TRBV6-3, so those segments were excluded. In a later analysis, TCR association rates were found to vary across HLA loci, with the most associated TCRs seen for DRB1 alleles and the fewest for HLA-C alleles. In vitro tests confirmed that three of the cytomegalovirus-associated TCR beta chains recognize cytomegalovirus antigens. A cluster of highly shared sequence variants was judged likely to be a technical artifact of the sequencing pipeline. A later genetic analysis reported fewer N-insertions in productive TCRs among donors in an Asian-associated ancestry cluster than the roughly 720-donor mean. In an earlier analysis of approximately 590 of the donors, most TCR beta V segments appeared in productive rearrangements about 87% or about 30% of the time, broadly matching IMGT annotations. A further reported finding was that TCR beta sequences accurately predicted the HLA-A and HLA-B alleles for most subjects in the first cohort. A later analysis reported that several top co-occurrence clusters appeared linked to parvovirus B19, influenza, CMV and Epstein-Barr virus. Strong co-occurrence of HLA alleles, especially DR and DQ, made assigning TCR associations to individual alleles difficult. For the cohort, immune exposure information was limited to CMV serostatus. The presence/absence analyses assumed that sequencing depth was roughly uniform across donors, and that assumption may not be true. An association between a missense DCLRE1C variant and V-gene and J-gene trimming of TCR beta chains was found in a later genetic analysis and replicated in an independent cohort. Only TCR beta chains were sequenced in this cohort, and the absence of alpha or paired-chain data limited detectable features. In a later analysis, some 17,000 TCR beta sequences were associated with specific HLA alleles at a false discovery rate of 0.05. A later analysis found that HLA-associated TCR beta chains were more clonally expanded and had lower generation probabilities than equally common non-associated chains. The classifier was reported to diagnose cytomegalovirus status with high specificity and sensitivity in both the original and validation cohorts. Linkage disequilibrium might explain the correlated functional status among segregating V segments, but an unknown experimental factor could not be ruled out. The study gave a list of 150 to 200 TCR beta chains associated with cytomegalovirus. Because some donors lacked HLA typing at each locus, the association tests relied only on the typed subset. Across donors, most TCR sequences were observed very rarely, whereas some public TCRs were present in many individuals.

The specimen sequenced was PBMCs. The chain couples TRBV5-8 to TRBJ1-4, with 9 middle bases fitting TRBD1. The sequence derives from a woman aged 45-65 years in good health and CMV-seronegative. The DNA sequence is given as TGTGCCAGCAGCTTTTTTCTAGGGGACAGGGCTAGAAAACTGTTTTTT. The encoded protein is CASSFFLGDRARKLFF.